These 4 T cell receptor beta chains were all obtained from the same sample, sequenced in a study of vaccination and CD4 T cells after COVID-19. The Oncomine TCR Beta short-read assay generated sequence data from the DNA of cultured CD4+ T cells. In TCRdb, the PCR reads were re-called with MiXCR into one record per CDR3 protein. The top ten clones hold roughly 7.4% of a sample with over 10,000 distinct CDR3 sequences, approximately 46% of them seen once. These receptors' antigens are unknown. Noted treatment: 10-day PBMC culture with coronavirus spike peptide pools or control peptides (ViraFEST assay). The input for sequencing was CD4+ T cells from blood, cultured in vitro, taken after SARS-CoV-2 vaccination. These receptors were obtained from a human donor who had recovered from COVID-19.

This chain connects TRBV12-3 or TRBV12-4 to TRBJ2-3; D is possibly TRBD2 (5 bases). V was cut by 4 bases and J by 1 base, with 9 bases left in between. This CDR3 has 14 residues. This CDR3 is CASSSSGRTDTQYF. CDR3 DNA: TGTGCCAGCAGTTCGAGCGGACGCACAGATACGCAGTATTTT.

This chain links TRBV5-4 with TRBJ2-2, with D perhaps TRBD2 (5 bases). Germline-derived CDR1 and CDR2 are SGHNT and YYREEE (reference sequence). This CDR3 is 13 amino acids long. V was cut by 1 base and J by 7 bases, with 8 bases left in between. The CDR3 protein is CASSLSGIGELFF. CDR3 DNA: TGTGCCAGCAGCTTGTCGGGGATCGGGGAGCTGTTTTTT.

V is TRBV29-1 and J is TRBJ2-3; D may be TRBD1 (5 bases). The CDR3 sequence is 14 residues long. CDR1 and CDR2 from the germline V gene are SQVTM and ANQGSEA. The V end lost 4 bases, the J end lost 4 bases, and 15 bases lay between the germline ends. CDR3 residues: CSVGPQGRADTQYF. DNA for the CDR3: TGCAGCGTTGGGCCTCAGGGTAGGGCAGATACGCAGTATTTT.

This clonotype appeared a few times. The chain links TRBV30 to TRBJ1-6, with a tentative D call TRBD1 (6 bases). The germline V and J ends were trimmed by 4 bases and 8 bases, with 12 bases remaining between them. CDR1 and CDR2 from the germline V gene are GTSNPN and SVGIG (reference sequence). The CDR3 covers 13 residues. This CDR3 is CAWNRVFDSPLHF. The CDR3 DNA follows: TGTGCCTGGAACAGGGTGTTTGATTCACCCCTCCACTTT.